This passage covers 9 T cell receptor beta chains from one sample sequenced in a study of blood T cell repertoires in COVID-19. Assay used: immunoSEQ multiplex PCR; TCRdb lists only in-frame clones, some missing. The top ten hold around 1.6% of the sample, which has fewer than 250,000 clones, 88% seen once. Material for sequencing was peripheral blood. The origin of the receptors is a man in his 70s with acute or convalescent COVID-19.

This clone has just one count. The rearrangement links TRBV5-4 to TRBJ2-5; 14 bases line up with TRBD2. The CDR3 is 17 amino acids. CDR1 and CDR2 from the germline V gene are SGHNT and YYREEE (reference sequence). V shed 2 bases, J shed 1 base, and the junction held 4 bases outside the gene matches. CDR3: CASSFRLAGGVQETQYF. The CDR3 DNA follows: TGTGCCAGCAGCTTCCGACTAGCGGGAGGGGTCCAAGAGACCCAGTACTTC.

The chain carries TRBV3-1 (or the pseudogene TRBV3-2) and TRBJ1-2; tentative D call: TRBD1 (6 bases). The CDR3 has 12 amino acids. Trimming took off 2 bases at V and 7 bases at J, with 8 bases between the two ends. Per the germline V gene, CDR1 is LGHDT and CDR2 is YNNKEL (reference sequence). CDR3 sequence reads: CASSQTGIGYTF. CDR3 nucleotide sequence: TGTGCCAGCAGCCAAACAGGGATTGGCTACACCTTC.

The J gene is TRBJ2-1, the V gene TRBV18; a weak D match, TRBD1 (6 bases). V dropped 4 bases and J dropped 0 bases, with 10 bases sitting between them. Germline values: CDR1 KGHSH, CDR2 LQKENI. The CDR3 totals 15 residues. In nucleotides, the CDR3 is TGTGCCAGCTCACGTCAGGGGTCCTCCTACAATGAGCAGTTCTTC. This encodes CASSRQGSSYNEQFF.

The CDR3 DNA is TGCGCCAGCAGCCAAGTGGCAGGGGGCGCCTATGGCTACACCTTC. Encoded protein: CASSQVAGGAYGYTF. The rearrangement links TRBV4-1 to TRBJ1-2, with 8 bases identical to TRBD1. The CDR3 contains 15 residues. Trimming at V came to 1 base and at J to 4 bases, leaving 5 bases not matched to a gene. Germline V gene sequence: CDR1 MGHRA, CDR2 YSYEKL.

The V call is TRBV18, the J call TRBJ2-3, with D hard to call. V was trimmed by 0 bases and J by 5 bases, leaving 12 bases between them. Germline CDR1 is KGHSH and CDR2 is LQKENI. CDR3 length: 15 amino acids. Here the CDR3 reads CASSPPVQAGDTQYF. CDR3 nucleotides: TGTGCCAGCTCACCACCGGTCCAGGCCGGAGATACGCAGTATTTT.

This chain joins TRBV6-5 and TRBJ1-2; the D gene is possibly TRBD1 (6 bases). The CDR3 is made up of 12 amino acids. V was shortened by 2 bases and J by 7 bases, with 8 bases between the two germline ends. The germline gives CDR1 MNHEY, CDR2 SVGAGI. The CDR3 reads CASSYPGAGYTF. The DNA for the CDR3 is TGTGCCAGCAGTTACCCAGGGGCTGGCTACACCTTC.

The chain is built from TRBV4-1 and TRBJ2-3, with TRBD2 identical over 8 bases. V shed 2 bases, J shed 3 bases, and the junction held 16 bases outside the gene matches. Germline CDR1 and CDR2: MGHRA and YSYEKL. The CDR3 is made up of 19 amino acids. The CDR3 DNA reads TGCGCCAGCAGCCAACTCGGGGCAGGACTAGCAGTGGGGACAGATACGCAGTATTTT. It translates to CASSQLGAGLAVGTDTQYF.

V is TRBV30 and J is TRBJ2-3; 10 nucleotides line up with TRBD1. V gave up 5 bases and J gave up 3 bases; unmatched junction bases: 2. The CDR3 is made up of 13 amino acids. Germline V gene data show CDR1 as GTSNPN and CDR2 as SVGIG (reference sequence). CDR3 coding DNA: TGTGCCTGGGACAGGGGGCAAACAGATACGCAGTATTTT. Residues: CAWDRGQTDTQYF.

The CDR3 spells CASMTGAQVNTEAFF. CDR3 sequence (DNA): TGCGCCAGTATGACAGGGGCCCAGGTGAACACTGAAGCTTTCTTT. This sequence joins TRBV5-1 and TRBJ1-1; 8 nucleotides align to TRBD1. The CDR3 is 15 residues long. The V and J ends lost 8 bases and 0 bases, in that order; junction bases with no gene match: 9. Germline-derived CDR1 and CDR2 are SGHRS and YFSETQ.